This entry concerns a single TCR beta chain. Its matching antigen is unknown. In germline, CDR1 is SGHDT, CDR2 YYEEEE. With 4 bases removed from V and 4 bases from J, the gap between germline ends came to 14 bases. The CDR3 has 14 amino acids. The data were obtained in a study of T cell responses to AZD1222 COVID-19 vaccine. Study outcomes and limitations: Close to half of all spike-specific TCRs reportedly target regions of the variants that are unmutated.

Method: immunoSEQ multiplex PCR; TCRdb's copy keeps in-frame clones and lacks some. The sample holds around 180,000 clones, 85% to 90% seen once. The receptor was derived from an adult in good health. V usage is TRBV5-6 and J usage is TRBJ1-1; D is possibly TRBD1 (6 bases). Material: peripheral blood, obtained on day 0 of AZD1222 vaccination. The CDR3 DNA is TGTGCCAGCAGCCCAGGGGACCCAGGCACTGAAGCTTTCTTT. This sequence encodes CASSPGDPGTEAFF.